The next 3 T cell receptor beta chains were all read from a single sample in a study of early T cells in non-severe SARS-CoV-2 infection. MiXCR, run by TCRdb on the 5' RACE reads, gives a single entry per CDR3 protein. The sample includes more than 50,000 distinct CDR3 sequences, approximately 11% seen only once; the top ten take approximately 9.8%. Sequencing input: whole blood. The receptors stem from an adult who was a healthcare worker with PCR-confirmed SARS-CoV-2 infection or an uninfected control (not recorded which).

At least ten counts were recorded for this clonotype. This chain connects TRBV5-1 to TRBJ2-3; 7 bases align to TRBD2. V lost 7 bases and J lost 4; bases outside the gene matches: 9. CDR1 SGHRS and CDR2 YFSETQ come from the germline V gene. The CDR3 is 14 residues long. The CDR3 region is CASEGGGGADTQYF. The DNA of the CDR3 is TGCGCCAGCGAGGGCGGGGGAGGTGCAGATACGCAGTATTTT.

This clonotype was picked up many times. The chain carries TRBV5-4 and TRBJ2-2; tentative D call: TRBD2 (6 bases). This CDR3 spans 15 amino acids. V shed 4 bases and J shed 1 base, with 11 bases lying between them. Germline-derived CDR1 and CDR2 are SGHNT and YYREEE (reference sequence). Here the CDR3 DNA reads TGTGCCAGCAGCCCCGGGACTCAGAACACCGGGGAGCTGTTTTTT. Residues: CASSPGTQNTGELFF. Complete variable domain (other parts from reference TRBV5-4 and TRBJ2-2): ETGVTQSPTHLIKTRGQQVTLRCSSQSGHNTVSWYQQALGQGPQFIFQYYREEENGRGNFPPRFSGLQFPNYSSELNVNALELDDSALYLCASSPGTQNTGELFFGEGSRLTVL.

CDR3 loop: CASSTASGQKSTDTQYF. CDR3 DNA sequence: TGTGCCAGCAGTACCGCCTCGGGACAGAAAAGCACAGATACGCAGTATTTT. The V call is TRBV25-1, the J call TRBJ2-3; 7 nucleotides match TRBD1. V trimming: 5 bases; J trimming: 0 bases; junction bases outside the gene matches: 11. From germline, CDR1 is MGHDK and CDR2 SYGVNS. The CDR3 covers 17 residues.